This T cell receptor beta chain stems from a study of T cell responses to AZD1222 COVID-19 vaccine. Clones were read by immunoSEQ multiplex PCR, and TCRdb kept only the in-frame ones, dropping some. In the table there are approximately 72,000 clones, 80% to 90% of which are singletons. This clone appeared a single time. This receptor was obtained from an adult who received the AZD1222 COVID-19 vaccine. Sequenced material: peripheral blood, taken 28 days after the second AZD1222 dose.

CDR3 bases: TGTGCCAGCAGGCCAGACGAAGGATCAGCTTTCTTT. This sequence encodes CASRPDEGSAFF. The rearrangement joins TRBV6-1 to TRBJ1-1; D ambiguous. The CDR3 is 12 amino acids. Trimming shortened V by 6 bases and J by 10 bases, and 15 bases separated the two germline ends. The germline V gene encodes CDR1 MNHNS and CDR2 SASEGT.